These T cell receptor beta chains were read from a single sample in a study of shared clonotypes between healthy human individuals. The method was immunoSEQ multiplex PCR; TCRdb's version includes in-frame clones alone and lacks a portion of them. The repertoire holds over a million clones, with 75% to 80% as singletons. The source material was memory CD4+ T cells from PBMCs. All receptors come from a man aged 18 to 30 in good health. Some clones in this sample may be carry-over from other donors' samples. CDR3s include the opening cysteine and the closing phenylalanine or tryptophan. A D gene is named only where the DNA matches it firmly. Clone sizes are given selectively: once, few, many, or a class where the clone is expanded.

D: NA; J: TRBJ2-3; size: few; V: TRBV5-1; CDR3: CASLGADTQYF; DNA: TGCGCCAGCCTGGGGGCGGATACGCAGTATTTT
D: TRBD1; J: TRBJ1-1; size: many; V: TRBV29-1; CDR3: CSVDRGWGMDTEAFF; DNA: TGCAGCGTAGACAGGGGCTGGGGGATGGACACTGAAGCTTTCTTT
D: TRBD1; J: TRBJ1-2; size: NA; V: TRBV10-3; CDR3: CAISMDRDYGYTF; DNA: TGTGCCATCAGTATGGACAGGGACTATGGCTACACCTTC
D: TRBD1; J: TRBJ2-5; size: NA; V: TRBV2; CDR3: CASAWAQGAGETQYF; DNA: TGTGCCAGCGCCTGGGCGCAGGGGGCAGGGGAGACCCAGTACTTC
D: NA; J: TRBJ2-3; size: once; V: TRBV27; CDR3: CASSLWGDTQYF; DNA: TGTGCCAGCAGTTTATGGGGGGATACGCAGTATTTT
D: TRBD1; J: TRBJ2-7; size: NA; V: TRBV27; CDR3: CASSLSGTGYNEQYF; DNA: TGTGCCAGCAGTTTGTCGGGGACAGGGTACAACGAGCAGTACTTC
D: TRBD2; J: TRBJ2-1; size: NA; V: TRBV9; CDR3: CASSVELAGYNEQFF; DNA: TGTGCCAGCAGCGTAGAGCTAGCGGGGTACAATGAGCAGTTCTTC
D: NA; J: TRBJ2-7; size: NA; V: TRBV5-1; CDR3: CASSPPGRYYEQYF; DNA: TGCGCCAGCAGCCCCCCGGGAAGATACTACGAGCAGTACTTC
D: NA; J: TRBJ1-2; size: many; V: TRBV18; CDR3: CASSPSEDYGYTF; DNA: TGTGCCAGCTCACCAAGTGAGGACTATGGCTACACCTTC
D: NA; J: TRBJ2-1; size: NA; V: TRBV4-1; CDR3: CASSQGGLPLGEQFF; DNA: TGCGCCAGCAGCCAAGGGGGGCTACCCCTAGGTGAGCAGTTCTTC
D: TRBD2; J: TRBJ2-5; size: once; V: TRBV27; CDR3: CASGQGTSGSETQYF; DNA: TGTGCCAGCGGGCAAGGGACTAGCGGGAGTGAGACCCAGTACTTC
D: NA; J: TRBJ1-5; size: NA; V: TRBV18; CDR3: CASSPSGPSNQPQHF; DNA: TGTGCCAGCTCACCCTCCGGGCCAAGCAATCAGCCCCAGCATTTT
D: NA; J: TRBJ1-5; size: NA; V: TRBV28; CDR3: CASSLTGMGGNQPQHF; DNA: TGTGCCAGCAGTTTAACAGGGATGGGGGGCAATCAGCCCCAGCATTTT
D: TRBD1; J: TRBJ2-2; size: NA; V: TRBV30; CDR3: CAWSMTTGRPGELFF; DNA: TGTGCCTGGAGTATGACGACAGGGCGTCCCGGGGAGCTGTTTTTT